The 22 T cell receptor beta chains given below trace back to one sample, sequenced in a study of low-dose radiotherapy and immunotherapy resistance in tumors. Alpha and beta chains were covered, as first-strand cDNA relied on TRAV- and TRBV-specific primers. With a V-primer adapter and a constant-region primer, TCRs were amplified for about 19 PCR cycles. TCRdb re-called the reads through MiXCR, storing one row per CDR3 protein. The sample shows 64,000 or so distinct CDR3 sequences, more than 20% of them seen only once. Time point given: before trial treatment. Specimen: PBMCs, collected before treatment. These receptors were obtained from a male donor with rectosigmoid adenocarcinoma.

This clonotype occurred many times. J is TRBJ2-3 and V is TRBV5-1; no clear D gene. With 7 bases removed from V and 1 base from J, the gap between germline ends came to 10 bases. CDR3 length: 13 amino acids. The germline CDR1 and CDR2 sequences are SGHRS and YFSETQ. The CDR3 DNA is TGCGCCAGCCAAAGAGACGGCACAGATACGCAGTATTTT. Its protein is CASQRDGTDTQYF.

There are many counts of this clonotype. This chain's CDR3 is CASSRYAAEQFF. CDR3 DNA sequence: TGTGCCAGCAGCCGTTATGCGGCTGAGCAGTTCTTC. This chain joins TRBV7-2 and TRBJ2-1, with D unclear. Germline loops: CDR1 SGHTA, CDR2 FQGNSA. The V and J ends lost 5 bases and 9 bases respectively, with 11 bases between them. The CDR3 is made up of 12 amino acids.

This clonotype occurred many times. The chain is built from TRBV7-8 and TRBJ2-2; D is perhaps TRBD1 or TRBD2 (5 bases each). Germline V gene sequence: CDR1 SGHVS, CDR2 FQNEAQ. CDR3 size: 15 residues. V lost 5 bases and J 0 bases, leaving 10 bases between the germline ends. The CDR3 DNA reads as TGTGCCAGCAGCCGGGGCAGATCGAACACCGGGGAGCTGTTTTTT. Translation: CASSRGRSNTGELFF.

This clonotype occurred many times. CDR3 loop: CASSQEQSSSYEQYF. The CDR3 DNA follows: TGCGCCAGCAGCCAGGAGCAGAGTTCCTCCTACGAGCAGTACTTC. This rearrangement joins TRBV4-3 to TRBJ2-7; D is undetermined. CDR1 is LGHNA and CDR2 is YSLEER in the germline V gene. The CDR3 sequence is 15 residues long. The ends were cut back, 3 bases at V and 0 bases at J, with 12 bases in the middle.

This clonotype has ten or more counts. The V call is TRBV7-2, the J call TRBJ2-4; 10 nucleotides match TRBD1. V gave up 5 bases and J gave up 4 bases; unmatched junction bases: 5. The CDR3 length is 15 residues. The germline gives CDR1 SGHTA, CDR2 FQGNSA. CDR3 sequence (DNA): TGTGCCAGCAGCAGGGGACAGGGGACTAAAAACATTCAGTACTTC. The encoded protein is CASSRGQGTKNIQYF.

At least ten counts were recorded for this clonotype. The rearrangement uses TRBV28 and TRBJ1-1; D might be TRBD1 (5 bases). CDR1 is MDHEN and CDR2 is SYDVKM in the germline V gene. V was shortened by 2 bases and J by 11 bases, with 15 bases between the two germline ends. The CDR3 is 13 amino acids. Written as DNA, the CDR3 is TGTGCCAGCAGTTTAGGGCAGGGATTTCTGGCTTTCTTT. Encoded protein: CASSLGQGFLAFF. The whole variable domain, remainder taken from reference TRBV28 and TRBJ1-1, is DVKVTQSSRYLVKRTGEKVFLECVQDMDHENMFWYRQDPGLGLRLIYFSYDVKMKEKGDIPEGYSVSREKKERFSLILESASTNQTSMYLCASSLGQGFLAFFGQGTRLTVV.

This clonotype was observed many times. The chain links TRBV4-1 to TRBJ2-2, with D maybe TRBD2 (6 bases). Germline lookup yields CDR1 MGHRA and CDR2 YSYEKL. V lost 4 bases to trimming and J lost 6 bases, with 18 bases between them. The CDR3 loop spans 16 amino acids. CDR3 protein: CASSPRGTGGSGELFF. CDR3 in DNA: TGCGCCAGCAGCCCCCGGGGGACCGGCGGGTCCGGGGAGCTGTTTTTT.

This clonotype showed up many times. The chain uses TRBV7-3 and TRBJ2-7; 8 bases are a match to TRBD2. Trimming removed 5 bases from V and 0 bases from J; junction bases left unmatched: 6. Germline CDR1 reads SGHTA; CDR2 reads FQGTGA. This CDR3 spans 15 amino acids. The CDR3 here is CASSLLAESSYEQYF. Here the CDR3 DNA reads TGTGCCAGCAGCCTACTAGCGGAGAGCTCCTACGAGCAGTACTTC.

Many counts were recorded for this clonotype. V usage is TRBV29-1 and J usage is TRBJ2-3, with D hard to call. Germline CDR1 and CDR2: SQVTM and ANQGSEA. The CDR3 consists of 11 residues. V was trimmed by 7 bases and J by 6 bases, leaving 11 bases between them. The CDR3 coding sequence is TGCAGCGCCCCTAAGGAGGATACGCAGTATTTT. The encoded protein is CSAPKEDTQYF.

The CDR3 DNA reads as TGTGCCAGCAAAAACAGGGGACTACCCTACGAGCAGTACTTC. Encoded protein: CASKNRGLPYEQYF. The chain couples TRBV6-2 or TRBV6-3 to TRBJ2-7; D tentatively fits TRBD1 or TRBD2 (7 bases each). This CDR3 spans 14 amino acids. Trimming cost V 7 bases and J 2 bases, with 15 bases left between them. Per germline, CDR1 MNHEY and CDR2 SVGEGT.

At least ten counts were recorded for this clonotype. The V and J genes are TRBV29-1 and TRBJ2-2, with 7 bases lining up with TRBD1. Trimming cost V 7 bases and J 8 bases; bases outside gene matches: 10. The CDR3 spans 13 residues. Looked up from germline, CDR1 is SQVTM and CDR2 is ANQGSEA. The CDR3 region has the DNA TGCAGCGGGAGACAGGGCGGTAGGGGGGAGCTGTTTTTT. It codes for CSGRQGGRGELFF.

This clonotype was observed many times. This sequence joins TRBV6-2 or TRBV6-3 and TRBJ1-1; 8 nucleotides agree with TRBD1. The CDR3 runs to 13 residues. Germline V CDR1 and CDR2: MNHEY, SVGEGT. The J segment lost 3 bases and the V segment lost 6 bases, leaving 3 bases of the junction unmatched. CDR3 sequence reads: CASRQGGYTEAFF. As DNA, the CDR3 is TGTGCCAGCAGACAGGGGGGGTACACTGAAGCTTTCTTT.

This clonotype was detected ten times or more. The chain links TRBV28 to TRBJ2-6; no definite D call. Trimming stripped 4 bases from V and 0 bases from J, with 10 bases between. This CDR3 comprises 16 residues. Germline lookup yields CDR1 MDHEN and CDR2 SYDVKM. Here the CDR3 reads CASSSTDISGANVLTF. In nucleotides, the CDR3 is TGTGCCAGCAGTTCAACCGACATCTCTGGGGCCAACGTCCTGACTTTC.

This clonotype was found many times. In DNA form, the CDR3 reads TGTGCCAGCAGCTTAGATGGGAGGGGAGGCAACGACGAGCAGTACTTC. It translates to CASSLDGRGGNDEQYF. The genes are TRBV11-3 and TRBJ2-7, with 7 bases fitting TRBD2. Germline CDR1 is SGHNT and CDR2 is YENEEA. The CDR3 length is 16 residues. V was pared by 0 bases and J by 5 bases, with 10 bases of the junction left unmatched.

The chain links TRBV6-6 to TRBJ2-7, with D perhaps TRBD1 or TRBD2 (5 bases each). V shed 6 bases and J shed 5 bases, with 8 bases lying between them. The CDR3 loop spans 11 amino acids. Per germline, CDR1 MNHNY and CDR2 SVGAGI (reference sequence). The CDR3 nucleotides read TGTGCCAGCAGATTGGGGGACGAGCAGTACTTC. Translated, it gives CASRLGDEQYF.

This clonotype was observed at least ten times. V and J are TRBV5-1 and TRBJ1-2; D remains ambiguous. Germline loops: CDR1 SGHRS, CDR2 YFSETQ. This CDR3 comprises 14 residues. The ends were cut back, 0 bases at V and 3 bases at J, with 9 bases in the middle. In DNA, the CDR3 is TGCGCCAGCAGCTTGGCTGAAGGGCACTATGGCTACACCTTC. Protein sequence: CASSLAEGHYGYTF.

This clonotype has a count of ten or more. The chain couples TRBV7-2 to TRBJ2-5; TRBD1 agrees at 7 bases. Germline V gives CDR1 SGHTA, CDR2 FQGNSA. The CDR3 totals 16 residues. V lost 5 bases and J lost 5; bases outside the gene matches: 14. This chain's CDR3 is CASSPFGQALRETQYF. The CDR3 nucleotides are TGTGCCAGCAGCCCATTCGGACAGGCGCTCAGGGAGACCCAGTACTTC.

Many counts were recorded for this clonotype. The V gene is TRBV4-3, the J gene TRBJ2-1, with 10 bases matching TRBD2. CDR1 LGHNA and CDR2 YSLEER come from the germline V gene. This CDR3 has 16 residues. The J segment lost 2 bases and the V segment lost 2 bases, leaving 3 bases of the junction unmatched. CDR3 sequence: CASSQYTSGTYNEQFF. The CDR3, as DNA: TGCGCCAGCAGCCAATATACTAGCGGGACCTACAATGAGCAGTTCTTC.

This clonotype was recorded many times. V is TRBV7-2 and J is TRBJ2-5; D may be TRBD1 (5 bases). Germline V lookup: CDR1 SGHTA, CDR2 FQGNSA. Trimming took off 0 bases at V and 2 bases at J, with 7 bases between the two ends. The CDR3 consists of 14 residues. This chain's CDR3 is CASSLARQQETQYF. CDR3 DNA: TGTGCCAGCAGCTTAGCTAGACAGCAAGAGACCCAGTACTTC.

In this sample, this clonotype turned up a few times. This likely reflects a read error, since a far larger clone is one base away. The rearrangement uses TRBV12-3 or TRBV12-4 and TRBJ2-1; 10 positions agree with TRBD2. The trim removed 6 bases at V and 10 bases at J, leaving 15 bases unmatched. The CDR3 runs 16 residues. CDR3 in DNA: TGTGCCAGCAGCAGCGCCCCGGGACTAGCGACCTACGAGCAGTTCTTC. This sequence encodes CASSSAPGLATYEQFF.

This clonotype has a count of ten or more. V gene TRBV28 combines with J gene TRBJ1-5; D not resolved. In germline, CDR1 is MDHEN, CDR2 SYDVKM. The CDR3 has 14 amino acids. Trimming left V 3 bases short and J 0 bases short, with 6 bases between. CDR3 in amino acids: CASSFQISNQPQHF. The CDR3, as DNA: TGTGCCAGCAGTTTCCAGATTAGCAATCAGCCCCAGCATTTT.

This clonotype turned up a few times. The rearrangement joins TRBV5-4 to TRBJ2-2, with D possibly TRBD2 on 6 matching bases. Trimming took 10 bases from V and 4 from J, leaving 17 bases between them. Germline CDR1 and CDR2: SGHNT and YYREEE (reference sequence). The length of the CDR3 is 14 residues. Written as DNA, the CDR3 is TGTGCCGTTGGGGAGGAGTCGGTCACCGGGGAGCTGTTTTTT. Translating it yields CAVGEESVTGELFF.